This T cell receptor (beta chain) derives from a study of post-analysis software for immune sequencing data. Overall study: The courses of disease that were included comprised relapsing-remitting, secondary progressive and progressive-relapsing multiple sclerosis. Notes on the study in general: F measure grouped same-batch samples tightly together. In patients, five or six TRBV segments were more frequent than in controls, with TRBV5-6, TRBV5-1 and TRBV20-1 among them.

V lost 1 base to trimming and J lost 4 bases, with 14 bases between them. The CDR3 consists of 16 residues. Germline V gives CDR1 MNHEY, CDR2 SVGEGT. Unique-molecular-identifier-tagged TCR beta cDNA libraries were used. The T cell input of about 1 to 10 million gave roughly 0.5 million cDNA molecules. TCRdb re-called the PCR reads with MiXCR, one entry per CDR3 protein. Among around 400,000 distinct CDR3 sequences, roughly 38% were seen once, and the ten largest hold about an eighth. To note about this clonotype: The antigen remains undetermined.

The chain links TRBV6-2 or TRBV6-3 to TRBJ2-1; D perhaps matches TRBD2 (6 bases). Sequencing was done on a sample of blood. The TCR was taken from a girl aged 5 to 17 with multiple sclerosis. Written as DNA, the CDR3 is TGTGCCAGCAGTTACTATTGGCCGGGGGAGTACAATGAGCAGTTCTTC. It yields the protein CASSYYWPGEYNEQFF.